The 27 T cell receptor beta chains given below trace back to one sample, sequenced in a study of glioma-infiltrating T cells. TCR alpha and beta CDR3 regions were amplified from RNA using iRepertoire nested multiplex PCR. Using its own MiXCR run on the multiplex PCR reads, TCRdb lists one record per CDR3 protein. The top ten hold roughly a fifth of the sample, which has about 140,000 distinct CDR3 sequences, around 40% seen once. The sample consisted of glioma tissue, nonneoplastic brain tissue, or PBMCs (not recorded which). The source of these receptors is a human donor with low-grade glioma or glioblastoma, undergoing nonglioma brain surgery, or in good health (not recorded which).

The rearrangement links TRBV28 to TRBJ1-1, with D hard to call. This CDR3 has 14 amino acids. Germline CDR1 is MDHEN and CDR2 is SYDVKM. The germline V and J ends were trimmed by 6 bases and 0 bases, with 11 bases remaining between them. The CDR3 coding sequence is TGTGCCAGCAGCTTAGGGAGCATGAACACTGAAGCTTTCTTT. It encodes CASSLGSMNTEAFF.

The chain is built from TRBV15 and TRBJ1-1; D uncertain. The germline gives CDR1 LNHNV, CDR2 YYDKDF (reference sequence). The CDR3 has 14 residues. The ends were cut back, 6 bases at V and 3 bases at J, with 14 bases in the middle. CDR3 region: CATRDRLSDTEAFF. The CDR3 DNA sequence: TGTGCCACCAGGGATCGCCTGTCGGACACTGAAGCTTTCTTT. The full variable domain, its missing parts supplied by reference TRBV15 and TRBJ1-1, is DAMVIQNPRYQVTQFGKPVTLSCSQTLNHNVMYWYQQKSSQAPKLLFHYYDKDFNNEADTPDNFQSRRPNTSFCFLDIRSPGLGDTAMYLCATRDRLSDTEAFFGQGTRLTVV.

The J gene is TRBJ1-3, the V gene TRBV20-1; 7 bases line up with TRBD1. CDR3 length equals 14 residues. Losses at the gene ends were 5 bases for V and 0 bases for J; bases not matched to a gene: 4. Germline V CDR1 and CDR2: DFQATT, SNEGSKA (reference sequence). For the CDR3, the DNA is TGCAGTGCTCGACAGGGAACCTCTGGAAACACCATATATTTT. Translating gives CSARQGTSGNTIYF.

The rearrangement joins TRBV7-9 to TRBJ2-2, with a possible D match to TRBD2 (6 bases). Between the trimmed V and J ends, which lost 8 bases and 5 bases, there was a span of 18 bases. Germline assignment: CDR1 SEHNR and CDR2 FQNEAQ (reference sequence). The length of the CDR3 is 15 residues. This chain's CDR3 is CASPNLPGETGELFF. For the CDR3, the DNA is TGTGCCAGCCCCAACCTCCCGGGAGAGACCGGGGAGCTGTTTTTT.

This clonotype showed up just a few times. One base away lies a much larger clone, so this may be a sequencing read error. The genes are TRBV27 and TRBJ2-3, with unresolved D. Per the germline V gene, CDR1 is MNHEY and CDR2 is SMNVEV (reference sequence). The CDR3 loop spans 13 amino acids. V lost 5 bases and J 10 bases, leaving 16 bases between the germline ends. The CDR3 region has the DNA TGTGCCAGCAGTAGTCGACCAGGCGATTCGCAGTATTTT. This translates into CASSSRPGDSQYF.

The V and J genes are TRBV27 and TRBJ1-2, with 7 bases that match TRBD1. The CDR3 covers 17 residues. Germline trimming cut 5 bases from V and 7 bases from J; bases unmatched to any gene: 19. Germline CDR1 reads MNHEY; CDR2 reads SMNVEV (reference sequence). The CDR3 region is CASSRTDSDRVWFGYTF. CDR3 nucleotides: TGTGCCAGCAGTCGAACGGATTCAGACAGGGTATGGTTTGGCTACACCTTC.

This clonotype appeared a few times. V and J are TRBV6-1 and TRBJ2-3, with TRBD2 matching over 13 bases. The CDR3 length is 16 residues. After removal of 6 bases from V and 3 bases from J, the junction contained 6 bases not matched to a gene. Per the germline V gene, CDR1 is MNHNS and CDR2 is SASEGT. CDR3 loop: CASSLRGLAGTDTQYF. The CDR3 DNA sequence: TGTGCCAGCAGCCTCCGGGGACTAGCGGGGACAGATACGCAGTATTTT.

This clonotype was counted between two and nine times. CDR3 sequence: CASSWDRGYEQYF. The CDR3 DNA reads as TGTGCCAGCAGTTGGGACAGGGGTTACGAGCAGTACTTC. The chain carries TRBV7-6 and TRBJ2-7, with 10 bases aligning to TRBD1. This CDR3 is 13 amino acids long. V was clipped by 6 bases and J by 4 bases; unmatched bases: 3. Germline V lookup: CDR1 SGHVS, CDR2 FNYEAQ.

This clonotype was seen only a few times. The chain has TRBV7-2 and TRBJ2-7, with 9 bases lining up with TRBD2. CDR1 SGHTA and CDR2 FQGNSA come from the germline V gene. After removal of 6 bases from V and 0 bases from J, the junction contained 12 bases not matched to a gene. This CDR3 region has 17 residues. In nucleotides, the CDR3 is TGTGCCAGCAGTCCCCCGCAGCTAGCGGGAAGCTCCTACGAGCAGTACTTC. This encodes CASSPPQLAGSSYEQYF.

Only one count was recorded for this clonotype. One end of the junction fails to match germline, which may point to a read error. The chain recombines TRBV7-9 with TRBJ2-5; TRBD2 agrees at 10 bases. CDR3 length: 13 residues. Germline V CDR1 and CDR2: SEHNR, FQNEAQ (reference sequence). The CDR3 loop reads CASSPQGLAEGGF. For the CDR3, the DNA is TGTGCCAGCAGCCCACAAGGACTAGCGGAAGGCGGTTTT.

The chain uses TRBV27 and TRBJ2-7; tentative D call: TRBD1 (6 bases). This CDR3 comprises 13 residues. CDR1 MNHEY and CDR2 SMNVEV come from the germline V gene (reference sequence). V dropped 5 bases and J dropped 7 bases, with 15 bases sitting between them. Here the CDR3 reads CASSTSADREQYF. The DNA of the CDR3 is TGTGCCAGCAGTACATCAGCGGACAGAGAGCAGTACTTC.

As to this clonotype: Germline and junction disagree at one end, which may indicate a read error. The chain combines TRBV6-1 with TRBJ2-7, with TRBD1 matching over 8 bases. The CDR3 runs to 13 residues. The germline V gene encodes CDR1 MNHNS and CDR2 SASEGT. The CDR3 nucleotides read TGTGCCAGCAGTGAAAATCTTTCCGGGACAGGCTTCTTC. This sequence encodes CASSENLSGTGFF.

Concerning this clonotype itself: Compared with germline, one end of the junction differs, possibly owing to a read error. The rearrangement joins TRBV27 to TRBJ2-5; 7 nucleotides line up with TRBD2. Germline assignment: CDR1 MNHEY and CDR2 SMNVEV (reference sequence). This CDR3 contains 14 residues. CDR3 protein: CASSGRAGKEAQYF. The CDR3 DNA sequence: TGTGCCAGCAGTGGGAGGGCGGGGAAAGAGGCCCAGTACTTC.

The chain employs TRBV28 and TRBJ1-5, with D unclear. The CDR3 length is 15 residues. The V end was cut by 1 base, the J end by 1 base, with 8 bases between. CDR1 and CDR2 from the germline V gene are MDHEN and SYDVKM. This CDR3 is CASSLSGHSNQPQHF. In nucleotides, the CDR3 is TGTGCCAGCAGTTTATCTGGCCACAGCAATCAGCCCCAGCATTTT.

The V gene is TRBV12-3 or TRBV12-4, the J gene TRBJ1-5, with a weak D call TRBD1 (6 bases). The V end was cut by 10 bases, the J end by 7 bases, with 14 bases between. This CDR3 contains 12 residues. The CDR3 DNA follows: TGTGCCAACGGCAAGACAGGCCAGCCCCAGCATTTT. Protein product: CANGKTGQPQHF.

The V call is TRBV4-1, the J call TRBJ1-2; D is unresolved. CDR1 and CDR2 (germline): MGHRA, YSYEKL. Between the trimmed V and J ends, which lost 4 bases and 5 bases, there was a span of 14 bases. The CDR3 is 14 residues long. CDR3 loop: CASSPNFVGYGYTF. As DNA, the CDR3 is TGCGCCAGCAGCCCAAATTTTGTTGGGTATGGCTACACCTTC.

This clonotype was detected only once. The chain joins TRBV4-1 to TRBJ1-6; no clear D gene. Germline CDR1 is MGHRA and CDR2 is YSYEKL. V lost 0 bases, J lost 12 bases, and 9 bases lay in between. The CDR3 sequence is 13 residues long. CDR3 in DNA: TGCGCCAGCAGCCAAGACACCGAGATACCCCTCCACTTT. This encodes CASSQDTEIPLHF.

This clonotype was counted between two and nine times. The CDR3 region has the DNA TGTGCCAGCAGCCCGTCCTATAGCTCCTACGAGCAGTACTTC. This encodes CASSPSYSSYEQYF. V is TRBV2 and J is TRBJ2-7; no clear D. CDR1 is SNHLY and CDR2 is FYNNEI in the germline V gene. This CDR3 spans 14 amino acids. Trimming left V 6 bases short and J 0 bases short, with 12 bases between. The full variable domain, completed using reference TRBV2 and TRBJ2-7, is EPEVTQTPSHQVTQMGQEVILRCVPISNHLYFYWYRQILGQKVEFLVSFYNNEISEKSEIFDDQFSVERPDGSNFTLKIRSTKLEDSAMYFCASSPSYSSYEQYFGPGTRLTVT.

The chain combines TRBV20-1 with TRBJ1-2, with 8 bases lining up with TRBD1. CDR3 size: 16 residues. Trimming cost V 6 bases and J 4 bases; bases outside gene matches: 16. CDR1 is DFQATT, CDR2 SNEGSKA, per germline (reference sequence). The CDR3: CSAAGGQALEGYGYTF. DNA of the CDR3: TGCAGTGCCGCCGGGGGACAGGCCCTCGAGGGCTATGGCTACACCTTC.

This chain joins TRBV6-1 and TRBJ2-7; 7 bases fit TRBD1. Trimming took 8 bases from V and 1 from J; bases not matched to a gene: 8. This CDR3 region has 14 residues. The germline V gene has CDR1 MNHNS and CDR2 SASEGT. Written as DNA, the CDR3 is TGTGCCAGCCGAACAGGGGTTGGGTCCTACGAGCAGTACTTC. Translated: CASRTGVGSYEQYF.

A word on this clonotype: This sequence may be a read error, since a much larger clone differs from it by one base. The gene calls are TRBV20-1 and TRBJ1-2; no reliable D call. The CDR3 runs to 12 residues. In germline, CDR1 is DFQATT, CDR2 SNEGSKA (reference sequence). V gave up 8 bases and J gave up 3 bases, with 13 bases separating them. The CDR3 nucleotides read TGCAGTTTTAGTGCATACGACTATGGCTACACCTTC. This translates into CSFSAYDYGYTF.

V is TRBV12-3 or TRBV12-4 and J is TRBJ2-1; 9 positions agree with TRBD2. This CDR3 spans 15 amino acids. Trimming cost V 6 bases and J 3 bases; bases outside gene matches: 6. In DNA, the CDR3 is TGTGCCAGCAGGAATACAGCGGGAGGCTACAATGAGCAGTTCTTC. As protein: CASRNTAGGYNEQFF.

This chain links TRBV7-2 with TRBJ1-2; D ambiguous. Germline CDR1 SGHTA, CDR2 FQGNSA. V was shortened by 4 bases and J by 10 bases, with 19 bases between the two germline ends. CDR3 size: 14 residues. The CDR3 DNA follows: TGTGCCAGCAGCTCACGACCTCCCAAGACACCCTACACCTTC. It encodes CASSSRPPKTPYTF.

Notes on this clonotype: The missing conserved phenylalanine or tryptophan at the end of this CDR3 makes a read error likely. This chain links TRBV20-1 with TRBJ2-1; D gene ambiguous. This CDR3 is 12 amino acids long. Germline assignment: CDR1 DFQATT and CDR2 SNEGSKA (reference sequence). Trimming removed 2 bases at V and 3 bases at J, with 5 bases between. The CDR3 loop is CSARILYNEQFL. CDR3 nucleotides: TGCAGTGCTAGAATCCTCTACAATGAGCAGTTCCTC.

The gene calls are TRBV6-1 and TRBJ2-5, with 7 positions matching TRBD1. The CDR3 totals 14 residues. CDR1 and CDR2 from the germline V gene are MNHNS and SASEGT. The trim removed 2 bases at V and 7 bases at J, leaving 7 bases unmatched. CDR3 in amino acids: CASSETGASGTQYF. CDR3 nucleotide sequence: TGTGCCAGCAGTGAAACAGGGGCCTCCGGGACCCAGTACTTC.

The V call is TRBV27, the J call TRBJ2-7; 11 nucleotides align to TRBD1. CDR1 and CDR2 from the germline V gene are MNHEY and SMNVEV (reference sequence). V shed 3 bases and J 5 bases; nucleotides not matched to a gene: 6. The CDR3 extends over 15 amino acids. The CDR3: CASSFHGQGANEQYF. The DNA of the CDR3 is TGTGCCAGCAGTTTTCATGGACAGGGGGCGAACGAGCAGTACTTC.

Only a few counts were recorded for this clonotype. This sequence joins TRBV7-9 and TRBJ2-2; a weak D match, TRBD2 (5 bases). The CDR3 covers 14 residues. Trimming stripped 1 base from V and 7 bases from J, with 10 bases between. Germline values: CDR1 SEHNR, CDR2 FQNEAQ (reference sequence). The CDR3 bases are TGTGCCAGCAGCTTAGACGGGAATAACGGGGAGCTGTTTTTT. Its protein is CASSLDGNNGELFF.